The rows below give T cell receptor beta chains drawn from one sample of a study of cytomegalovirus exposure and HLA in healthy donors. TCRdb's table, derived via immunoSEQ multiplex PCR, lists solely in-frame clones and lacks some. Among 120,000 to 150,000 clones, around 66% were seen once, and the ten largest hold 6% to 8%. The sequencing input was PBMCs. Receptor source: a woman aged 60-70 years in good health and CMV-seronegative. Both conserved end residues are trimmed from each CDR3. The D gene is left open where the match is weak.

D gene	V gene	CDR3 protein
-	TRBV7-2	ASSPGRSADTQY
-	TRBV5-4	ASSLSRGGNYGYT
-	TRBV29-1	SVQTADTQY
-	TRBV9	ASSVAGGGGPYEQY
-	TRBV15	ATSTPAGLNEKLF
-	TRBV11-2	ASSLAAGLSYNEQF
-	TRBV6-5	ASRSGYEQY
-	TRBV5-1	ASSLGQGRGYEQY
-	TRBV19	ASSLQNQPQH
-	TRBV27	ASGEGPGNTIY
TRBD2	TRBV7-2	ASSLGTSGPPRTQY
TRBD2	TRBV11-1	ASSHGLAGGGRGTGELF
TRBD1	TRBV28	ASRPQGSGGYT
-	TRBV6-1	ATIGAPPYEQY
TRBD2	TRBV5-1	ASSYGLAGQSSYEQY
-	TRBV5-6	ASSSMLQGNTEAF
-	TRBV7-2	ASSLGGGGPSSYEQY
-	TRBV6-5	ASSLGAGNQPQH
TRBD2	TRBV4-3	ASSQTWLAGPDTQY
-	TRBV2	ASSRNTGELF
TRBD1	TRBV23-1	AIGTGPGNTIY
-	TRBV7-9	ASSSGGQNTEAF
TRBD2	TRBV6-1	ASSEAGGGAGEQF
-	TRBV9	ASSVIAGAQETQY
TRBD1	TRBV7-8	ASSRGQGSLEQY
-	TRBV4-3	ASSQANRGTDTQY
TRBD2	TRBV19	ASSIVAGVLETQY
TRBD1	TRBV5-1	ASSLGTGGENTIY
TRBD1	TRBV5-4	ASSLGTGGLGEQF
-	TRBV6-6	ATKRDTNNSPLH
-	TRBV5-1	ASSLGPTGELF
-	TRBV5-5	ASSSPTQGSPAGELF
-	TRBV15	ATSRAKGGGEQY
-	TRBV6-1	ASSESVTGFDEQY